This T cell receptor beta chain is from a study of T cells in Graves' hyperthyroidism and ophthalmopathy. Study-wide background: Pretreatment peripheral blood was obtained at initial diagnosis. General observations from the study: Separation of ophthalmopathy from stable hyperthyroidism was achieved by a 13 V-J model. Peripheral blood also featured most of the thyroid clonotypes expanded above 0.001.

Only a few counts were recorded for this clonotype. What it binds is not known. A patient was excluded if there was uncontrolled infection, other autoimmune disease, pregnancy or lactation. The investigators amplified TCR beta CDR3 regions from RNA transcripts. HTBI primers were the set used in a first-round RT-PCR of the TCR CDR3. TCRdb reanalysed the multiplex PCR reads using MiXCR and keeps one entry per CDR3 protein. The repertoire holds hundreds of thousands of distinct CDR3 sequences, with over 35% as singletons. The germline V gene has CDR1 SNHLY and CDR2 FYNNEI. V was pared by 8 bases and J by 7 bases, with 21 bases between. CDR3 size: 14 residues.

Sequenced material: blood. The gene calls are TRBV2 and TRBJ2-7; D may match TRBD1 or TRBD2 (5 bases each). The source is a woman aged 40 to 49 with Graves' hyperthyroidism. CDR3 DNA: TGTGCCAGCTCGCCAATCTCAGGGCCGGGAGAGCAGTACTTC. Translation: CASSPISGPGEQYF.